This note documents a single T cell receptor beta chain sequence. This sample stems from a study of blood T cell repertoires in COVID-19. Turning to the study itself: COVID-19 samples from acute and convalescent phases originated in the United States, Italy and Spain. PBMCs, B-cell-depleted T cells, or T cells were the source of the cDNA or gDNA that made up the material.

Per the authors' pipeline: How many nucleated cells were present was estimated from reference gene primer amplification. Sequencing used immunoSEQ multiplex PCR; TCRdb keeps in-frame clones, though not all of them. For V, J and clone size, that table is used; D and trimming come from the DNA. The data contain some 160,000 clones, about 86% of them singletons. V lost 0 bases and J lost 3, with 15 bases in between. CDR3 size: 16 residues. Germline V gene data show CDR1 as SQVTM and CDR2 as ANQGSEA. This sequence originates from a woman in her 70s who had recovered from COVID-19. Material: peripheral blood. This sequence joins TRBV29-1 and TRBJ2-1, with a possible D match to TRBD1 (7 bases). Here the CDR3 DNA reads TGCAGCGTTGAAGATGGCAGGGGGGTAGACTACAATGAGCAGTTCTTC. As protein: CSVEDGRGVDYNEQFF.